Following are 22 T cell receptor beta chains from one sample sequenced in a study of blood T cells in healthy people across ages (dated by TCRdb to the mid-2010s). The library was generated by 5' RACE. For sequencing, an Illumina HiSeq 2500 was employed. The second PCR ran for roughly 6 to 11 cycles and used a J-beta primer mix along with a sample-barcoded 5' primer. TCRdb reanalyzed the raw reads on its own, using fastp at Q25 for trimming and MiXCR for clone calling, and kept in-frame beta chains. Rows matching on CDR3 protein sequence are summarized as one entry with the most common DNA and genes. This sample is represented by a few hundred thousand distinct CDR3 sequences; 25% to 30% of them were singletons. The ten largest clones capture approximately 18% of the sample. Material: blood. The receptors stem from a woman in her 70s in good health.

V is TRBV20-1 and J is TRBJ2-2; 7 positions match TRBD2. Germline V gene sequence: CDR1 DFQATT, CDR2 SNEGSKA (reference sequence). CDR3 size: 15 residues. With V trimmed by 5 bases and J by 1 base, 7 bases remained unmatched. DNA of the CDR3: TGCAGTGCTTCCGGACTAGACCTGAACACCGGGGAGCTGTTTTTT. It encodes CSASGLDLNTGELFF.

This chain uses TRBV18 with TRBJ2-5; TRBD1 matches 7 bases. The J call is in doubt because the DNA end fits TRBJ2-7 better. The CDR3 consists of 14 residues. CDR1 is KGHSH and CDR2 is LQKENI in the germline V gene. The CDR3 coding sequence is TGTGCCAGCTCTCGTGGGACAGTTCCCAACGAGCAGTACTTC. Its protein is CASSRGTVPNEQYF.

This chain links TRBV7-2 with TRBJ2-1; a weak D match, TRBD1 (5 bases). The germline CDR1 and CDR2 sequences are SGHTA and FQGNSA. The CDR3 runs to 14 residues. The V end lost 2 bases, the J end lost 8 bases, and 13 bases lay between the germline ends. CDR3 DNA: TGTGCCAGCAGCTTAAGTTCCAGGGTCCATGAGCAGTTCTTC. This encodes CASSLSSRVHEQFF.

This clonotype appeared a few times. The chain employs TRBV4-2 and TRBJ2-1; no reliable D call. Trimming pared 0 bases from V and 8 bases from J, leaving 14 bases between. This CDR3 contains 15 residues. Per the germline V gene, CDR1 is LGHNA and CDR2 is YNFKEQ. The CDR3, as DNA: TGTGCCAGCAGCCAAGAACGGGTCGGTGGGCATGAGCAGTTCTTC. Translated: CASSQERVGGHEQFF.

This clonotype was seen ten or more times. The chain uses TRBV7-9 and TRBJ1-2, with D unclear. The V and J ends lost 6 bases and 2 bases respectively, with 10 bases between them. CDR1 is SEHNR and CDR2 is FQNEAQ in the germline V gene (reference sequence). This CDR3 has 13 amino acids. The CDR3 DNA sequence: TGTGCCAGCAGTTTGACGGAGAACTATGGCTACACCTTC. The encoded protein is CASSLTENYGYTF.

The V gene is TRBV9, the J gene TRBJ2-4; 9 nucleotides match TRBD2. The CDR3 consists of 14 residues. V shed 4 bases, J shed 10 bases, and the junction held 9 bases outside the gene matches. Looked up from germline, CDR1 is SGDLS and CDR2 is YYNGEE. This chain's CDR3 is CASSPGLAKGIQYF. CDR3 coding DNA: TGTGCCAGCAGCCCGGGACTAGCTAAGGGGATTCAGTACTTC.

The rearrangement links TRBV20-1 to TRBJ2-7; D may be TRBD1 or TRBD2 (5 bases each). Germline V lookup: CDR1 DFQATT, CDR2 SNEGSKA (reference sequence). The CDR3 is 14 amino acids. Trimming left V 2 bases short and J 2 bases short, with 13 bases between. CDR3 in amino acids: CSARPGALAYEQYF. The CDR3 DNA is TGCAGTGCTAGACCCGGGGCTCTAGCCTACGAGCAGTACTTC.

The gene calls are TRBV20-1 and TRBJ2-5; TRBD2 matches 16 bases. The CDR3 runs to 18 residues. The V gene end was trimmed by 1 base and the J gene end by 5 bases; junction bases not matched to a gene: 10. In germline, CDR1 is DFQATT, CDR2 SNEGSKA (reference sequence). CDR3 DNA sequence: TGCAGTGCTAGAGCGCCTGGGACTAGCGGGGGGGCTACGGAGACCCAGTACTTC. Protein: CSARAPGTSGGATETQYF.

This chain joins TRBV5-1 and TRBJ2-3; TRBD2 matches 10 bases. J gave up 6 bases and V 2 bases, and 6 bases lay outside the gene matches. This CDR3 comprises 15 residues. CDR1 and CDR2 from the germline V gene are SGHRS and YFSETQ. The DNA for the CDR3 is TGCGCCAGCAGCTTAGCGGGAGGGACGGTGGATACGCAGTATTTT. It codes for CASSLAGGTVDTQYF.

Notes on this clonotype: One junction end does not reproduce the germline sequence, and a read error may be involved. The CDR3 DNA reads as TGTGCCAACAGCCCCGACAGGATGAACACTGAAGCTTTCTTT. The encoded protein is CANSPDRMNTEAFF. The V gene is TRBV4-2, the J gene TRBJ1-1; tentatively, D is TRBD1 (6 bases). This CDR3 is built from 14 residues. The V gene's germline CDR1 is LGHNA and CDR2 YNFKEQ.

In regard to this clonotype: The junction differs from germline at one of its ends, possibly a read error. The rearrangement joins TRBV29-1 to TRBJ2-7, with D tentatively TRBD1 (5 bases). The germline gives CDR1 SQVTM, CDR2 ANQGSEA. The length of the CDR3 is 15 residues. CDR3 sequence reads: CSVLKLKGLSYKQYF. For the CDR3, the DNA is TGCAGCGTCCTAAAGCTTAAGGGGTTATCCTACAAGCAGTACTTC.

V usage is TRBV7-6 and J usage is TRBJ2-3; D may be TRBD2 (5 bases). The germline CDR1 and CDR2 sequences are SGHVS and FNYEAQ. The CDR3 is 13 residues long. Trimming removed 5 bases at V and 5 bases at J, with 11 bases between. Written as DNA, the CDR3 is TGTGCCAGCAGCCTTCGGGGTATAGATACGCAGTATTTT. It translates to CASSLRGIDTQYF.

CDR3 protein: CASRQGGIYGYTF. CDR3 nucleotide sequence: TGTGCCAGCAGACAGGGGGGAATCTACGGCTACACCTTC. This chain joins TRBV6-5 and TRBJ1-2; 8 positions agree with TRBD1. Per the germline V gene, CDR1 is MNHEY and CDR2 is SVGAGI. The junction had 8 bases not matched to a gene; V was cut back by 6 bases and J by 8 bases. The CDR3 consists of 13 residues.

The chain's CDR3 is CASSLGGLEEKLFF. The CDR3 DNA reads TGCGCCAGCAGTCTGGGGGGGCTTGAAGAAAAACTGTTTTTT. The chain uses TRBV5-1 and TRBJ1-4; TRBD1 might be the D (6 bases). The V and J ends lost 5 bases and 8 bases respectively, with 16 bases between them. The germline V gene encodes CDR1 SGHRS and CDR2 YFSETQ. The CDR3 totals 14 residues.

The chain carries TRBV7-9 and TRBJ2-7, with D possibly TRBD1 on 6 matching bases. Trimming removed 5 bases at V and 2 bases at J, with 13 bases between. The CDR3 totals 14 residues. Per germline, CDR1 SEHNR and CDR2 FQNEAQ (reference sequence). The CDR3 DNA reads TGTGCCAGCAGCGGTTCCGGGACACCCTACGAGCAGTACTTC. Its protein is CASSGSGTPYEQYF.

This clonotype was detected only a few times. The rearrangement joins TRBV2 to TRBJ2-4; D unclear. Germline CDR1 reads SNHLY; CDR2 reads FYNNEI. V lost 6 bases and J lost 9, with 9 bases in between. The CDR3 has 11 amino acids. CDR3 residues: CASSSGSIQYF. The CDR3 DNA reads TGTGCCAGCAGCTCCGGAAGCATTCAGTACTTC.

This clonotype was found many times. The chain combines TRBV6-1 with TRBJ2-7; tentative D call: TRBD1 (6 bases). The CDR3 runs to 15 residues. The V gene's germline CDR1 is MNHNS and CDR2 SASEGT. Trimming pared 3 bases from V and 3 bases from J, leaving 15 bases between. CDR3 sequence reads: CASSEYEGQLYEQYF. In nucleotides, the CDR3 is TGTGCCAGCAGTGAGTATGAGGGACAACTCTACGAGCAGTACTTC.

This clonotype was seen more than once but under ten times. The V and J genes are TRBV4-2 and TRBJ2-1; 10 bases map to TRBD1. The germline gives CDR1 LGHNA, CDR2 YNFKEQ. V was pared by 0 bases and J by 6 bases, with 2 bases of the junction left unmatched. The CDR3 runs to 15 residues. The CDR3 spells CASSQDRTGGNEQFF. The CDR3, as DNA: TGTGCCAGCAGCCAAGACAGGACAGGGGGCAATGAGCAGTTCTTC.

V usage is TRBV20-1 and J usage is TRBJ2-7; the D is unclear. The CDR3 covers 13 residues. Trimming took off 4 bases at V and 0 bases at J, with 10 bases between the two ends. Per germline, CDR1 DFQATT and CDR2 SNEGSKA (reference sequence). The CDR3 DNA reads TGCAGTGCTAATAGTGCCCTCTCCTACGAGCAGTACTTC. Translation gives CSANSALSYEQYF.

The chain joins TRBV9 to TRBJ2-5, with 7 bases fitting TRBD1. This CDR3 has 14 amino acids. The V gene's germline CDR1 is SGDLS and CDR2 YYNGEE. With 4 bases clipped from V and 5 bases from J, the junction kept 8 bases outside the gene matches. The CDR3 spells CASSKARGSETQYF. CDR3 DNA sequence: TGTGCCAGCAGCAAAGCCAGGGGGAGTGAGACCCAGTACTTC.

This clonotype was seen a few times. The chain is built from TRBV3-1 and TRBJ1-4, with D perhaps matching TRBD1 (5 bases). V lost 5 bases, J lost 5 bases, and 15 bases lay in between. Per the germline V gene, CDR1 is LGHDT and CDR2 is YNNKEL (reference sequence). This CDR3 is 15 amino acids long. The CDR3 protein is CASSYSGTGNEKLFF. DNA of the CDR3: TGTGCCAGCAGCTACTCCGGGACGGGGAATGAAAAACTGTTTTTT.

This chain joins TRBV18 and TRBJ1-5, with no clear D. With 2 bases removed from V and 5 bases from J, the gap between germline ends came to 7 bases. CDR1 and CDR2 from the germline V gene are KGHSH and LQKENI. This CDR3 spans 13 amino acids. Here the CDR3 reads CASSPSSYQPQHF. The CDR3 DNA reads TGTGCCAGCTCACCATCATCGTATCAGCCCCAGCATTTT.